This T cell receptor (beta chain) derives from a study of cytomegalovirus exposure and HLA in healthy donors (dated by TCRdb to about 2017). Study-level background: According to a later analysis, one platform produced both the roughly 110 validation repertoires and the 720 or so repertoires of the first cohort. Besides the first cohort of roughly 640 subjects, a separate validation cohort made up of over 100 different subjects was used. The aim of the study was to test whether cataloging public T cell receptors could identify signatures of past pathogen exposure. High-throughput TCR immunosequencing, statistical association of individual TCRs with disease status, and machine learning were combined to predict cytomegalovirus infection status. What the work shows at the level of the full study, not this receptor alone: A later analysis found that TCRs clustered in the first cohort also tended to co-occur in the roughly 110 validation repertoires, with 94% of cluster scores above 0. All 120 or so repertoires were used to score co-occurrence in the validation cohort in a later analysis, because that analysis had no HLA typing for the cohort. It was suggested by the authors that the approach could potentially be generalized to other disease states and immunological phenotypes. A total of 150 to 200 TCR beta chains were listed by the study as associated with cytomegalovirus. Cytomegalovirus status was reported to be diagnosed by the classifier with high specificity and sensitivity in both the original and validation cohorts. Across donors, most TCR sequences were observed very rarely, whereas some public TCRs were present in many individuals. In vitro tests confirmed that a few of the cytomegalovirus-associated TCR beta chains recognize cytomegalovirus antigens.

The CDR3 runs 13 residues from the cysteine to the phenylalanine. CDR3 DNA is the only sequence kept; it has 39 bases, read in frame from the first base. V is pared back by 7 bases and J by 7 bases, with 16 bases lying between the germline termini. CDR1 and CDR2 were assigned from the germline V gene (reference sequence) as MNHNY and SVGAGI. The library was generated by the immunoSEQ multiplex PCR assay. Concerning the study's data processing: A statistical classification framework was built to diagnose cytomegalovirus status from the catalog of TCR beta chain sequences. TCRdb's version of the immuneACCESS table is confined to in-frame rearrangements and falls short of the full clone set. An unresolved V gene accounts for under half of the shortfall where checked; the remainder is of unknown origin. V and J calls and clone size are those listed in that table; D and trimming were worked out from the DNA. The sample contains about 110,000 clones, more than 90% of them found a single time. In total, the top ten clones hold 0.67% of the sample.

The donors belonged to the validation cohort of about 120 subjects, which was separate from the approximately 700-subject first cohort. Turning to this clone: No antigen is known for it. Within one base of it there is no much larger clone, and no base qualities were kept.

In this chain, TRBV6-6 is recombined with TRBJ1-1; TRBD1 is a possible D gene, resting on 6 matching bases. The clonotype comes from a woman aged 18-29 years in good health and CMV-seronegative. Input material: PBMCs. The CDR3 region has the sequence CASNPGENNEAFF. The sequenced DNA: TGTGCCAGCAACCCAGGGGAGAATAATGAAGCTTTCTTT.